Presented here are 26 T cell receptor beta chains from one specimen sequenced in a study of early T cells in non-severe SARS-CoV-2 infection. Each CDR3 protein gets one entry after TCRdb re-called the 5' RACE reads with MiXCR. The repertoire holds roughly 63,000 distinct CDR3 sequences, with 12% as singletons. Sample: whole blood, taken at baseline. Receptor source: an adult who was a healthcare worker with PCR-confirmed SARS-CoV-2 infection or an uninfected control (not recorded which). The donor label of this sample is uncertain.

The chain is built from TRBV7-2 and TRBJ2-3; D is unresolved. Per the germline V gene, CDR1 is SGHTA and CDR2 is FQGNSA. The germline V and J ends were trimmed by 2 bases and 2 bases, with 8 bases remaining between them. The CDR3 extends over 14 amino acids. CDR3 in DNA: TGTGCCAGCAGCTTAAGTCAGTCCACAGATACGCAGTATTTT. Its protein product is CASSLSQSTDTQYF.

This clonotype has at least ten counts. The gene calls are TRBV6-1 and TRBJ1-1; perhaps TRBD1 as D (5 bases). The V and J ends lost 10 bases and 2 bases respectively, with 17 bases between them. The CDR3 spans 14 residues. Per germline, CDR1 MNHNS and CDR2 SASEGT. In DNA form, the CDR3 reads TGTGCCATCAAACCGGGACCGAGAAACACTGAAGCTTTCTTT. This translates into CAIKPGPRNTEAFF.

The sample holds a few counts of this clonotype. The gene calls are TRBV20-1 and TRBJ1-6; 7 bases fit TRBD1. CDR3 size: 16 residues. J was trimmed by 10 bases and V by 6 bases; bases with no gene match: 18. Germline CDR1 is DFQATT and CDR2 is SNEGSKA (reference sequence). The CDR3 bases are TGCAGTGCCAAGGGGGAGGGGGCATATCAGGGGTCACCCCTCCACTTT. It codes for CSAKGEGAYQGSPLHF.

The V gene is TRBV3-1, the J gene TRBJ2-5; the D is unclear. V gave up 0 bases and J gave up 1 base, with 12 bases separating them. Germline loops: CDR1 LGHDT, CDR2 YNNKEL (reference sequence). CDR3 size: 16 residues. CDR3 DNA sequence: TGTGCCAGCAGCCAAGACGTCGCGACTTTCCAAGAGACCCAGTACTTC. Translating gives CASSQDVATFQETQYF.

This clonotype was observed a few times. The chain couples TRBV29-1 to TRBJ2-1; 10 bases align to TRBD2. The CDR3 runs to 15 residues. CDR1 and CDR2 (germline): SQVTM, ANQGSEA. V was pared by 4 bases and J by 6 bases, with 9 bases of the junction left unmatched. CDR3 in amino acids: CSVAPSSGGFNEQFF. CDR3 nucleotide sequence: TGCAGCGTTGCCCCCTCTAGCGGGGGTTTCAATGAGCAGTTCTTC.

The chain recombines TRBV12-3 or TRBV12-4 with TRBJ2-1; D unresolved. Trimming stripped 5 bases from V and 1 base from J, with 3 bases between. The CDR3 consists of 12 residues. CDR3 coding DNA: TGTGCCAGCAGTGGGTCCTACAATGAGCAGTTCTTC. It codes for CASSGSYNEQFF.

This clonotype was seen repeatedly, ten times or more. The gene calls are TRBV5-1 and TRBJ1-2; 8 nucleotides line up with TRBD1. Germline CDR1 is SGHRS and CDR2 is YFSETQ. This CDR3 contains 12 residues. Trimming at V came to 7 bases and at J to 8 bases, leaving 7 bases not matched to a gene. In DNA form, the CDR3 reads TGCGCCAGCTCGACAGGGGAGGGAGGCTACACCTTC. Protein product: CASSTGEGGYTF.

This clonotype was detected ten times or more. The chain recombines TRBV7-2 with TRBJ1-6; D is possibly TRBD1 (6 bases). V shed 0 bases and J shed 8 bases, with 11 bases lying between them. Germline V gene sequence: CDR1 SGHTA, CDR2 FQGNSA. This CDR3 has 15 amino acids. CDR3 amino acids: CASSLALGTYSPLHF. The CDR3 region has the DNA TGTGCCAGCAGCTTAGCTCTTGGGACATATTCACCCCTCCACTTT. The entire variable domain, with the rest obtained from reference TRBV7-2 and TRBJ1-6, is as follows: GAGVSQSPSNKVTEKGKDVELRCDPISGHTALYWYRQSLGQGLEFLIYFQGNSAPDKSGLPSDRFSAERTGGSVSTLTIQRTQQEDSAVYLCASSLALGTYSPLHFGNGTRLTVT.

This clonotype was recorded a few times. This chain joins TRBV1 and TRBJ2-7; TRBD1, as called in the table, went unchecked against the DNA. TRBV1 is labeled a pseudogene. This CDR3 contains 13 residues. The CDR3 protein is CTSTHRISYEQYV. Written as DNA, the CDR3 is TGCACCAGCACTCACAGGATTAGCTACGAGCAGTACGTC.

The chain has TRBV2 and TRBJ2-3, with D maybe TRBD1 (6 bases). Trimming left V 3 bases short and J 5 bases short, with 6 bases between. There are 12 residues in the CDR3. CDR1 is SNHLY, CDR2 FYNNEI, per germline. The CDR3 DNA reads as TGTGCCAGCAGTGAGGACAGAGATACGCAGTATTTT. Translation: CASSEDRDTQYF.

The table lists this clonotype with a few counts. The rearrangement joins TRBV5-1 to TRBJ1-1; no clear D. Germline lookup yields CDR1 SGHRS and CDR2 YFSETQ. Trimming stripped 0 bases from V and 0 bases from J, with 12 bases between. The CDR3 is 16 residues long. This CDR3 is CASSLVGFSMNTEAFF. DNA for the CDR3: TGCGCCAGCAGCTTGGTGGGGTTTTCTATGAACACTGAAGCTTTCTTT. The complete variable domain, with remaining parts taken from reference TRBV5-1 and TRBJ1-1, reads KAGVTQTPRYLIKTRGQQVTLSCSPISGHRSVSWYQQTPGQGLQFLFEYFSETQRNKGNFPGRFSGRQFSNSRSEMNVSTLELGDSALYLCASSLVGFSMNTEAFFGQGTRLTVV.

The gene calls are TRBV19 and TRBJ1-5, with 8 nucleotides matching TRBD1. Germline CDR1 and CDR2: LNHDA and SQIVND (reference sequence). The J segment lost 4 bases and the V segment lost 4 bases, leaving 9 bases of the junction unmatched. CDR3 size: 16 residues. The CDR3 nucleotides read TGTGCCAGTAGTACCCCCGACAGGGGAAATAATCAGCCCCAGCATTTT. It specifies CASSTPDRGNNQPQHF.

This clonotype was seen more than once but under ten times. This chain uses TRBV18 with TRBJ2-3; a possible D gene is TRBD2 (6 bases). V shed 3 bases and J shed 3 bases, with 13 bases lying between them. The CDR3 covers 15 residues. Germline CDR1 and CDR2: KGHSH and LQKENI. CDR3 sequence: CASSPPGGKTDTQYF. Written as DNA, the CDR3 is TGTGCCAGCTCACCTCCCGGGGGTAAGACAGATACGCAGTATTTT.

This clonotype was observed at least ten times. The gene calls are TRBV5-1 and TRBJ2-3; TRBD2 matches at 15 bases. Germline CDR1 is SGHRS and CDR2 is YFSETQ. The CDR3 is made up of 19 amino acids. V lost 4 bases to trimming and J lost 4 bases; unmatched junction nucleotides: 13. The CDR3: CASSPGLAGGRGLSDTQYF. In DNA, the CDR3 is TGCGCCAGCAGCCCGGGACTAGCGGGGGGCCGGGGTCTGTCAGATACGCAGTATTTT.

There are a few counts of this clonotype. This chain uses TRBV6-6 with TRBJ1-5; 9 positions match TRBD1. Trimming removed 5 bases from V and 0 bases from J; junction bases left unmatched: 2. Germline assignment: CDR1 MNHNY and CDR2 SVGAGI (reference sequence). The CDR3 is 15 amino acids. In nucleotides, the CDR3 is TGTGCCAGCAGTGGGACAGGGCATAGCAATCAGCCCCAGCATTTT. The encoded protein is CASSGTGHSNQPQHF.

This rearrangement joins TRBV7-2 to TRBJ1-2; D remains ambiguous. Per the germline V gene, CDR1 is SGHTA and CDR2 is FQGNSA. V was trimmed by 0 bases and J by 0 bases, leaving 8 bases between them. This CDR3 region has 15 residues. CDR3 DNA: TGTGCCAGCAGCTTAGCGGCTAAACCTAACTATGGCTACACCTTC. As protein: CASSLAAKPNYGYTF.

V gene TRBV4-1 combines with J gene TRBJ1-2; 9 bases are shared with TRBD1. This CDR3 has 15 amino acids. CDR1 is MGHRA, CDR2 YSYEKL, per germline. V was clipped by 6 bases and J by 6 bases; unmatched bases: 11. DNA of the CDR3: TGCGCCAGCAGGAAGATGACAGGGGGTGATCATGGCTACACCTTC. Protein product: CASRKMTGGDHGYTF.

This clonotype was recorded many times. The chain carries TRBV11-2 and TRBJ2-7; D is uncertain. Between the trimmed V and J ends, which lost 0 bases and 0 bases, there was a span of 6 bases. Germline CDR1 SGHAT, CDR2 FQNNGV. This CDR3 is 14 amino acids long. The DNA of the CDR3 is TGTGCCAGCAGCTTAGAGCCTTACTCCTACGAGCAGTACGTC. Translation gives CASSLEPYSYEQYV.

This clonotype came up a few times. The chain carries TRBV6-5 and TRBJ2-1, with 12 bases that match TRBD2. Germline V gives CDR1 MNHEY, CDR2 SVGAGI. The CDR3 is made up of 15 amino acids. V was clipped by 5 bases and J by 10 bases; unmatched bases: 9. This CDR3 is CASSPPGTSGREQFF. DNA for the CDR3: TGTGCCAGCAGTCCCCCCGGGACTAGCGGGCGGGAGCAGTTCTTC.

A few counts support this clonotype. V usage is TRBV20-1 and J usage is TRBJ2-3, with D possibly TRBD1 on 6 matching bases. The germline CDR1 and CDR2 sequences are DFQATT and SNEGSKA (reference sequence). V lost 6 bases to trimming and J lost 4 bases, with 14 bases between them. This CDR3 has 13 amino acids. CDR3 residues: CSAPINRADTQYF. Here the CDR3 DNA reads TGCAGTGCCCCAATTAACAGGGCAGATACGCAGTATTTT.

This clonotype was detected a few times. The J gene is TRBJ2-7, the V gene TRBV6-6, with D uncertain. The CDR3 contains 14 residues. V lost 0 bases and J lost 1, with 7 bases in between. Germline assignment: CDR1 MNHNY and CDR2 SVGAGI (reference sequence). CDR3 in DNA: TGTGCCAGCAGTTACTCGCACAGTTCCTACGAGCAGTACGTC. This translates into CASSYSHSSYEQYV.

This clonotype was counted only a few times. The J gene is TRBJ1-1, the V gene TRBV6-2 or TRBV6-3; no firm D call. Deletions cut 11 bases from V and 1 base from J, with 20 bases between. This CDR3 region has 15 residues. Germline loops: CDR1 MNHEY, CDR2 SVGEGT. The CDR3 spells CAAKPGGRSNTEAFF. In nucleotides, the CDR3 is TGTGCCGCAAAACCCGGAGGCAGGTCGAACACTGAAGCTTTCTTT.

CDR3 bases: TGTGCCAGCAGGGGGACAGGAAACAATTCACCCCTCCACTTT. This encodes CASRGTGNNSPLHF. V is TRBV3-1 and J is TRBJ1-6; 8 bases are shared with TRBD1. Trimming cost V 6 bases and J 7 bases; bases outside gene matches: 5. CDR1 and CDR2 (germline): LGHDT, YNNKEL (reference sequence). The CDR3 is 14 amino acids.

This clonotype has ten or more counts. The chain employs TRBV27 and TRBJ2-3; the D is unclear. Trimming removed 5 bases at V and 0 bases at J, with 9 bases between. This CDR3 spans 14 amino acids. Per the germline V gene, CDR1 is MNHEY and CDR2 is SMNVEV (reference sequence). For the CDR3, the DNA is TGTGCCAGCAGTATCACCACGAGCACAGATACGCAGTATTTT. This encodes CASSITTSTDTQYF.

The V and J genes are TRBV19 and TRBJ2-3; TRBD2 aligns across 13 bases. CDR1 is LNHDA, CDR2 SQIVND, per germline (reference sequence). The CDR3 contains 16 residues. Unmatched junction bases numbered 5, after V lost 5 bases and J lost 3 bases. CDR3 nucleotides: TGTGCCAGTAGTGGGTGGACTAGCGGGGGAACAGATACGCAGTATTTT. It specifies CASSGWTSGGTDTQYF.

The chain is built from TRBV10-3 and TRBJ1-2, with D possibly matching TRBD1 (5 bases). Trimming took 0 bases from V and 6 from J, leaving 11 bases between them. Germline V lookup: CDR1 ENHRY, CDR2 SYGVKD. There are 14 residues in the CDR3. The CDR3 DNA reads as TGTGCCATCAGTGAGTCGGGCAGGGAAAATGGCTACACCTTC. Protein sequence: CAISESGRENGYTF.